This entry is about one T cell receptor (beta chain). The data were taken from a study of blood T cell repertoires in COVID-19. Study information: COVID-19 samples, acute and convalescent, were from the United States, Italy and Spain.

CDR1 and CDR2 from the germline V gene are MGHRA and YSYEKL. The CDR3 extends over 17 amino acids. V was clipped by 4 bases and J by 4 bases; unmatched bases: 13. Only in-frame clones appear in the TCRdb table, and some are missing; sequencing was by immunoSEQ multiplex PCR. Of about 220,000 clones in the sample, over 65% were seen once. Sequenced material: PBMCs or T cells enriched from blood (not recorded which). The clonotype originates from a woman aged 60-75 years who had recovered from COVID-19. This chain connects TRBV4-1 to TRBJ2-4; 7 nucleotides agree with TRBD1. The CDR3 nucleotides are TGCGCCAGCAGCCCCCTCACCCCCTGGGACAGTAAAAACATTCAGTACTTC. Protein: CASSPLTPWDSKNIQYF.